Listed below are T cell receptor beta chains from one sample, sequenced in a study of Ad26.COV2.S vaccination and SARS-CoV-2 variants. The protocol was immunoSEQ multiplex PCR, while the TCRdb copy is restricted to in-frame clones and leaves out a portion. The sample includes about 460,000 clones, about 88% of them seen just once. The sample here was peripheral blood, taken in a trial of Ad26.COV2.S vaccine versus placebo. The receptors shown here come from a person aged 18-60 years who received the Ad26.COV2.S COVID-19 vaccine or a placebo. CDR3s include the opening cysteine and the closing phenylalanine or tryptophan. A D gene is named only where the DNA matches it firmly. Expanded clones get a size class; other rows say once, few or many, or leave the size out.

CASSVDGQGVAFF	TGTGCCAGCAGCGTAGATGGGCAGGGGGTCGCTTTCTTT	TRBJ1-1	NA	TRBD1	TRBV9
CASSPSFGPLGKLFF	TGTGCCAGCTCTCCGTCATTCGGGCCTCTTGGAAAACTGTTTTTT	TRBJ1-4	once	NA	TRBV18
CASMRQGEGTQYF	TGTGCCAGCATGAGACAGGGTGAGGGTACGCAGTATTTT	TRBJ2-3	NA	TRBD1	TRBV9
CASTSSTDTQYF	TGTGCCAGCACGTCCTCAACAGATACGCAGTATTTT	TRBJ2-3	few	NA	TRBV6-5
CASSQGDRVSEAFF	TGTGCCAGCAGTCAAGGGGACAGGGTTAGTGAAGCTTTCTTT	TRBJ1-1	NA	TRBD1	TRBV27
CASSYHVTGELFF	TGTGCCAGCAGTTACCACGTCACCGGGGAGCTGTTTTTT	TRBJ2-2	NA	NA	TRBV6-5
CASSETGGTDTQYF	TGTGCCAGCAGTGAAACAGGGGGGACAGATACGCAGTATTTT	TRBJ2-3	NA	TRBD1	TRBV6-1
CASRSQGSYEQYF	TGTGCCAGCAGGTCGCAGGGTTCCTACGAGCAGTACTTC	TRBJ2-7	NA	NA	TRBV27
CASSWGTPMYGTEAFF	TGTGCCAGCAGTTGGGGGACCCCTATGTATGGCACTGAAGCTTTCTTT	TRBJ1-1	once	NA	TRBV6-6
CASSLELSRQGRGNYGYTF	TGTGCCAGCAGCTTAGAATTGAGTCGACAGGGCCGTGGGAACTATGGCTACACCTTC	TRBJ1-2	NA	TRBD1	TRBV7-8
CASSSHAVQIIYGYTF	TGTGCCAGCAGCTCCCACGCGGTGCAGATCATCTATGGCTACACCTTC	TRBJ1-2	NA	NA	TRBV7-9
CASSQSPGQRPEQYF	TGCGCCAGCAGCCAGAGTCCGGGACAGCGACCCGAGCAGTACTTC	TRBJ2-7	NA	TRBD1	TRBV4-1
CASSLDSGDNQPQHF	TGTGCCAGCAGTCTCGACAGTGGAGACAATCAGCCCCAGCATTTT	TRBJ1-5	NA	NA	TRBV6-6
CASQTSGAGANVLTF	TGTGCCAGCCAAACTTCAGGGGCTGGGGCCAACGTCCTGACTTTC	TRBJ2-6	once	NA	TRBV6-5
CAISERADNEQFF	TGTGCCATCAGTGAGCGAGCAGACAATGAGCAGTTCTTC	TRBJ2-1	NA	NA	TRBV10-3
CASSQGLTSGPKETQYF	TGTGCCAGCAGCCAAGGTCTTACTAGCGGGCCTAAAGAGACCCAGTACTTC	TRBJ2-5	NA	TRBD2	TRBV14
CASSLLGQGAPTEAFF	TGTGCCAGCAGTTTACTGGGACAGGGGGCGCCCACTGAAGCTTTCTTT	TRBJ1-1	once	TRBD1	TRBV28
CASSQSGTYEQYF	TGTGCCAGCAGCCAGAGCGGGACCTACGAGCAGTACTTC	TRBJ2-7	NA	TRBD2	TRBV2
CASSSDRGQFF	TGCGCCAGCAGCTCTGACAGGGGCCAGTTCTTC	TRBJ2-1	NA	TRBD1	TRBV5-1
CATSPSYQPQHF	TGTGCCACCTCTCCGTCGTATCAGCCCCAGCATTTT	TRBJ1-5	once	NA	TRBV15
CASSQGVGGADLTDTQYF	TGTGCCAGCAGCCAAGGGGTTGGGGGAGCGGATCTCACAGATACGCAGTATTTT	TRBJ2-3	NA	NA	TRBV4-2
CATSQGSVDQPQHF	TGTGCCACCTCCCAGGGGTCCGTCGATCAGCCCCAGCATTTT	TRBJ1-5	NA	NA	TRBV15
CASSGQNNYGYTF	TGTGCCAGCAGTGGGCAAAACAACTATGGCTACACCTTC	TRBJ1-2	NA	NA	TRBV28
CASSPRRTGSYEQYF	TGTGCCAGCAGTCCCAGACGGACAGGGTCCTACGAGCAGTACTTC	TRBJ2-7	NA	TRBD1	TRBV27
CAISEGRGTGASIYGYTF	TGTGCCATCAGTGAAGGGAGGGGGACAGGGGCTTCAATCTATGGCTACACCTTC	TRBJ1-2	NA	TRBD1	TRBV10-3
CASSQPLLAGGLADTQYF	TGTGCCAGCAGCCAGCCTCTCCTCGCGGGAGGGCTCGCAGATACGCAGTATTTT	TRBJ2-3	NA	TRBD2	TRBV3-1/TRBV3-2
CASMRTRNEKLFF	TGTGCCAGTATGAGGACACGCAATGAAAAACTGTTTTTT	TRBJ1-4	NA	NA	TRBV19
CASRDRGKTTQYF	TGTGCCAGCCGCGACAGGGGCAAGACCACCCAGTACTTC	TRBJ2-5	NA	TRBD1	TRBV7-8
CASSYSISLGSAFF	TGTGCCAGCAGTTACTCGATTTCTTTAGGCTCGGCTTTCTTT	TRBJ1-1	NA	NA	TRBV6-5
CASRGTANTEAFF	TGTGCCAGCAGAGGGACGGCGAACACTGAAGCTTTCTTT	TRBJ1-1	NA	NA	TRBV6-5
CASSRQGGGNEQYF	TGTGCCAGCAGTCGACAGGGGGGCGGTAACGAGCAGTACTTC	TRBJ2-7	NA	TRBD1	TRBV27
CASSIDFGQYVNQPQHF	TGTGCCAGTAGTATAGATTTCGGACAGTACGTTAATCAGCCCCAGCATTTT	TRBJ1-5	NA	NA	TRBV19
CASSIPRGLVNTEAFF	TGTGCCAGTAGTATACCTCGCGGATTGGTGAACACTGAAGCTTTCTTT	TRBJ1-1	NA	NA	TRBV19
CASSPRTTGGSGELFF	TGTGCCAGCTCACCTCGGACGACAGGGGGCAGCGGGGAGCTGTTTTTT	TRBJ2-2	once	TRBD1	TRBV18